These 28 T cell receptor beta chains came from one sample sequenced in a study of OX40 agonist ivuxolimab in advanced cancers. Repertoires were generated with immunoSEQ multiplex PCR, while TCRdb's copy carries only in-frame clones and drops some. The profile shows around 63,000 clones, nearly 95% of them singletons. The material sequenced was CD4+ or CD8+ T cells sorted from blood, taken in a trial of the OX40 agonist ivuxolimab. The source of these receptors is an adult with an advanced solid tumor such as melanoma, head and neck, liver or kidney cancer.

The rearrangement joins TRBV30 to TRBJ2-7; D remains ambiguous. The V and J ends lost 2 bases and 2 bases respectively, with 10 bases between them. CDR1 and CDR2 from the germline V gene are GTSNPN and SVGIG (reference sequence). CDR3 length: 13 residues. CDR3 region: CAWSFAGAYEQYF. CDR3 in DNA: TGTGCCTGGAGTTTCGCCGGAGCCTACGAGCAGTACTTC.

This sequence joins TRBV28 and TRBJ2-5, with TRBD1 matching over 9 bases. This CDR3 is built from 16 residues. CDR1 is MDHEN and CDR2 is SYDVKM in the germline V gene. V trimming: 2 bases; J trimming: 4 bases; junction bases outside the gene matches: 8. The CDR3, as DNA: TGTGCCAGCAGTTTAAAAATGGACAGGGGTGGAGAGACCCAGTACTTC. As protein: CASSLKMDRGGETQYF.

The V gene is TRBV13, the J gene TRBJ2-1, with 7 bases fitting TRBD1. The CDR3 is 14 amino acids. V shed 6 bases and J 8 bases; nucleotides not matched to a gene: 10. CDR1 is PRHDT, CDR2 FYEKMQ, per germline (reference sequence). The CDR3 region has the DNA TGTGCCAGCAGAGACGGGACCAGGGGGTATGAGCAGTTCTTC. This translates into CASRDGTRGYEQFF.

In DNA, the CDR3 is TGCAGCGTTGAAGATCAAGGGTATGAGACCCAGTACTTC. Amino acids: CSVEDQGYETQYF. This sequence joins TRBV29-1 and TRBJ2-5; no clear D gene. Looked up from germline, CDR1 is SQVTM and CDR2 is ANQGSEA. Trimming stripped 0 bases from V and 5 bases from J, with 10 bases between. The CDR3 is 13 amino acids.

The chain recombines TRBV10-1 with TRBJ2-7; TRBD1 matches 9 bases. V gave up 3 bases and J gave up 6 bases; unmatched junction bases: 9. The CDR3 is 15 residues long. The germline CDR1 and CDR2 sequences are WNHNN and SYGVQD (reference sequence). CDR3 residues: CASSDWGTGISEQYF. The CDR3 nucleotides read TGCGCCAGCAGTGACTGGGGGACAGGGATTTCCGAGCAGTACTTC.

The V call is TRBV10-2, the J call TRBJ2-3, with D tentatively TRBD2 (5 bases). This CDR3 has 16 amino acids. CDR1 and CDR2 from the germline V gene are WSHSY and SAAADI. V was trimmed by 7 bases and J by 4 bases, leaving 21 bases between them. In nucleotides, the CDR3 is TGCGCCAGCACCAAGACTAATGTGTCGGAGGCAGATACGCAGTATTTT. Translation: CASTKTNVSEADTQYF.

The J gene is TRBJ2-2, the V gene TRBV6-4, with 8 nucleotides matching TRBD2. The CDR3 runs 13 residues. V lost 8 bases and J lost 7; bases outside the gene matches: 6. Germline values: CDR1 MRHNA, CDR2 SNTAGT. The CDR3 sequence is CASSKREFGELFF. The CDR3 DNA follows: TGTGCCAGCTCCAAGCGGGAGTTCGGGGAGCTGTTTTTT.

Here the CDR3 reads CASSLRQSSGNTIYF. The CDR3 coding sequence is TGTGCCAGCAGTTTAAGACAGAGCTCTGGAAACACCATATATTTT. The V call is TRBV27, the J call TRBJ1-3; a possible D gene is TRBD1 (5 bases). The germline gives CDR1 MNHEY, CDR2 SMNVEV (reference sequence). There are 15 residues in the CDR3. Trimming cost V 2 bases and J 0 bases, with 8 bases left between them.

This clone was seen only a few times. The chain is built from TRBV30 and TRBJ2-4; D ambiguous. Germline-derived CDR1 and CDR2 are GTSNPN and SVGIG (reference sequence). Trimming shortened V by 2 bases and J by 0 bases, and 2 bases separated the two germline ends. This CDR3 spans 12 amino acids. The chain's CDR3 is CAWSPAKNIQYF. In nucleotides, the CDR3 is TGTGCCTGGAGTCCAGCCAAAAACATTCAGTACTTC. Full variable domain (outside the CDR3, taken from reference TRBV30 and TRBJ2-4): SQTIHQWPATLVQPVGSPLSLECTVEGTSNPNLYWYRQAAGRGLQLLFYSVGIGQISSEVPQNLSASRPQDRQFILSSKKLLLSDSGFYLCAWSPAKNIQYFGAGTRLSVL.

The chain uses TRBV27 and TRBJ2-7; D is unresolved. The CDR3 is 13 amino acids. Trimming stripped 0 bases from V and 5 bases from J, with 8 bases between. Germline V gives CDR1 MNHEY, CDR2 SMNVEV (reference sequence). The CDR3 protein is CASSLSPVHEQYF. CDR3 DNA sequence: TGTGCCAGCAGTTTATCCCCAGTCCACGAGCAGTACTTC.

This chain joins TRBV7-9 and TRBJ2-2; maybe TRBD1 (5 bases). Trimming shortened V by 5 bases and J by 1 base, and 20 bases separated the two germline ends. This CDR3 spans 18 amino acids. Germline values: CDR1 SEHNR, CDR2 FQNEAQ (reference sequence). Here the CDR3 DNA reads TGTGCCAGCAGCCCTGTAGTCGTTAAGACAGAGAACACCGGGGAGCTGTTTTTT. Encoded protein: CASSPVVVKTENTGELFF.

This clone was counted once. For the CDR3, the DNA is TGTGCTAGTGGTCCGCTCGGGGGTGAGTACAATGAGCAGTTCTTC. Its protein is CASGPLGGEYNEQFF. This chain connects TRBV12-5 to TRBJ2-1; weak D call: TRBD2 (6 bases). V lost 5 bases and J lost 4, with 15 bases in between. The CDR3 loop spans 15 amino acids. Germline V gene data show CDR1 as LGHNT and CDR2 as FRNRAP.

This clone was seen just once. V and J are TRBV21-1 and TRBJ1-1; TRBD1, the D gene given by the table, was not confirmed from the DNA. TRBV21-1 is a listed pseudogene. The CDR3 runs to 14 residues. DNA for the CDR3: TGTGCCAGCAGCAAAAGGGGGCGCGACACTGAAGCTTTCTTT. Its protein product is CASSKRGRDTEAFF.

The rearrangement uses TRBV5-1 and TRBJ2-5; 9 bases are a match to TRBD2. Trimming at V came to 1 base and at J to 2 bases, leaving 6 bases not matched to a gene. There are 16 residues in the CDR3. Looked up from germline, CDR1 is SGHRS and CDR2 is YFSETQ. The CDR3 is CASSLYGGGVQETQYF. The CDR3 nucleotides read TGCGCCAGCAGCTTGTATGGCGGGGGGGTGCAAGAGACCCAGTACTTC. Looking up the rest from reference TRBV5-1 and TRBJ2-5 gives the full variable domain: KAGVTQTPRYLIKTRGQQVTLSCSPISGHRSVSWYQQTPGQGLQFLFEYFSETQRNKGNFPGRFSGRQFSNSRSEMNVSTLELGDSALYLCASSLYGGGVQETQYFGPGTRLLVL.

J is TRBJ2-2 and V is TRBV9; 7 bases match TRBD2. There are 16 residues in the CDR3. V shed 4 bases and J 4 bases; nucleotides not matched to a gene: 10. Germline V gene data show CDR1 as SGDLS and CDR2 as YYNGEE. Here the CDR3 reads CASSPIAGGGTGELFF. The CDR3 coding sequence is TGTGCCAGCAGCCCCATAGCGGGTGGGGGCACCGGGGAGCTGTTTTTT.

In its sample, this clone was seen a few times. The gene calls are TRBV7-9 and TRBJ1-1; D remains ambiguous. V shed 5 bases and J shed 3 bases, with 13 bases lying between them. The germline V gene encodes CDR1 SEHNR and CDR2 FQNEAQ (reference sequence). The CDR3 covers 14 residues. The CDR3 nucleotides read TGTGCCAGCAGCCCTTGGGCGCCGGACACTGAAGCTTTCTTT. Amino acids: CASSPWAPDTEAFF. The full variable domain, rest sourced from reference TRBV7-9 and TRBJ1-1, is DTGVSQNPRHKITKRGQNVTFRCDPISEHNRLYWYRQTLGQGPEFLTYFQNEAQLEKSRLLSDRFSAERPKGSFSTLEIQRTEQGDSAMYLCASSPWAPDTEAFFGQGTRLTVV.

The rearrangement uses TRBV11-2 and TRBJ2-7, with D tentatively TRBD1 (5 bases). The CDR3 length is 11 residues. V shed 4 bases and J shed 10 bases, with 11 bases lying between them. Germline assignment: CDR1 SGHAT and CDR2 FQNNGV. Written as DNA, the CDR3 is TGTGCCAGCAGCTCCAGGGCCGAACAGTACTTC. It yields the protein CASSSRAEQYF.

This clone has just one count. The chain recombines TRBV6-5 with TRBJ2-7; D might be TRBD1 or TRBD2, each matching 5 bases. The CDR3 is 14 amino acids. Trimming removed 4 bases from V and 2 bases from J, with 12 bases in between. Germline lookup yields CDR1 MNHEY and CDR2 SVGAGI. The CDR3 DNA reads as TGTGCCAGCAGTTTACCGGGGCACACCTACGAGCAGTACTTC. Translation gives CASSLPGHTYEQYF.

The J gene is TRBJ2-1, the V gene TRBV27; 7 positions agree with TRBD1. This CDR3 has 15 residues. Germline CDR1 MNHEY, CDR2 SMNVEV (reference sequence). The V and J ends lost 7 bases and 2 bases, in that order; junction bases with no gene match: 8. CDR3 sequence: CASTLFGTAYNEQFF. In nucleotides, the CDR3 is TGTGCCAGCACCCTTTTCGGGACAGCCTACAATGAGCAGTTCTTC.

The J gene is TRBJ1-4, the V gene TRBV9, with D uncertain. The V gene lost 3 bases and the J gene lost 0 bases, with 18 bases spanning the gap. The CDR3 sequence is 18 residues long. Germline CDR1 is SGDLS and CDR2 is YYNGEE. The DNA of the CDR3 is TGTGCCAGCAGCGGAGACCCGGCGGCAGTAGCAACTAATGAAAAACTGTTTTTT. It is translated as CASSGDPAAVATNEKLFF.

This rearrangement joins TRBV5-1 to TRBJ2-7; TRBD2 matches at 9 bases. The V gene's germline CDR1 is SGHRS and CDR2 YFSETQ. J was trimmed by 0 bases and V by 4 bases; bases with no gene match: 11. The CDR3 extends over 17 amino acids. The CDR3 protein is CASSLSAPSGDSYEQYF. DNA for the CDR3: TGCGCCAGCAGCCTAAGCGCCCCTAGCGGGGACTCCTACGAGCAGTACTTC.

CDR3 in DNA: TGTGCCATCAGTGAGGGCCGGAGCACAGATACGCAGTATTTT. Translation: CAISEGRSTDTQYF. The chain employs TRBV10-3 and TRBJ2-3; D remains unclear. There are 14 residues in the CDR3. Per the germline V gene, CDR1 is ENHRY and CDR2 is SYGVKD. V was clipped by 2 bases and J by 0 bases, with 6 bases between them.

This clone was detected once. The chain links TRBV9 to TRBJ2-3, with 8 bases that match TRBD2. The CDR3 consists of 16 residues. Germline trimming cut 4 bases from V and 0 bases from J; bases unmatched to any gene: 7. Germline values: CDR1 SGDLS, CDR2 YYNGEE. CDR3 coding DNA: TGTGCCAGCAGCCTGACACTAGCGGCAAGCACAGATACGCAGTATTTT. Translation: CASSLTLAASTDTQYF.

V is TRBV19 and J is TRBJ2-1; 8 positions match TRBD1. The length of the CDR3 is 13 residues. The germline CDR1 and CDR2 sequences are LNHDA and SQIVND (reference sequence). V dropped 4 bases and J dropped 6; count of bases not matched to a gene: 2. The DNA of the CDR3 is TGTGCCAGTAGTACAGGACAGGGCAATGAGCAGTTCTTC. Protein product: CASSTGQGNEQFF.

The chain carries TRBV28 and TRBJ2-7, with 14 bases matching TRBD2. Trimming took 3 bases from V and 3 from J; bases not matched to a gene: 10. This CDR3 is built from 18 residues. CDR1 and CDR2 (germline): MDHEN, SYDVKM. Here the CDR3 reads CASSFRGTSGSRIYEQYF. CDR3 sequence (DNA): TGTGCCAGCAGTTTTAGGGGGACTAGCGGGAGCAGGATCTACGAGCAGTACTTC.

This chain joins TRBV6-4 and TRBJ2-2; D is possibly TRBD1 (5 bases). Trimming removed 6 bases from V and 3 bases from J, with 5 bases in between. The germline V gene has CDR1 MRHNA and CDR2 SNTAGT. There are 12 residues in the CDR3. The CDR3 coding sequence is TGTGCCAGCAGACAGGACACCGGGGAGCTGTTTTTT. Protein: CASRQDTGELFF.

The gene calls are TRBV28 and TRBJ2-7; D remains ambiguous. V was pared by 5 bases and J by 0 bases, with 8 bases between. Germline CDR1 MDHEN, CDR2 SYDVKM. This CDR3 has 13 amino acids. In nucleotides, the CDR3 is TGTGCCAGCAGTCTGGACGACTCCTACGAGCAGTACTTC. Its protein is CASSLDDSYEQYF.

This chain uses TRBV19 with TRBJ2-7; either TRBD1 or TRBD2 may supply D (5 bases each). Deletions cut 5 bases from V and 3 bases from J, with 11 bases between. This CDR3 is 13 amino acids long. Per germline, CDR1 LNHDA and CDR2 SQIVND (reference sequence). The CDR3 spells CASSLRDDYEQYF. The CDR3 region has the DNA TGTGCCAGTAGTCTCCGGGACGACTACGAGCAGTACTTC.